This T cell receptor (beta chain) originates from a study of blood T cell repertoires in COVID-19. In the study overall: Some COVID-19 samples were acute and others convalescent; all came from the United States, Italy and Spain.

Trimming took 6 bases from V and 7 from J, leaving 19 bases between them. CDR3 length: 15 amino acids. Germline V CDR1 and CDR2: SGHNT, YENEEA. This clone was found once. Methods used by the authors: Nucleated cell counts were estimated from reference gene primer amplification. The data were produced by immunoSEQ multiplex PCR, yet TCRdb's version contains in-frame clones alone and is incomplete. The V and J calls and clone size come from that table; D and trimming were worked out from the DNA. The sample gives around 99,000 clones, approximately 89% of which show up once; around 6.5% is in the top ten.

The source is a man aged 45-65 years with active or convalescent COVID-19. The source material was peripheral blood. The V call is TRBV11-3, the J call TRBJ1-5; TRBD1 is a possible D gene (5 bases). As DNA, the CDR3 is TGTGCCAGCAGTTTTTCAGACACAGGTTGGCAGCCCCAGCATTTT. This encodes CASSFSDTGWQPQHF.